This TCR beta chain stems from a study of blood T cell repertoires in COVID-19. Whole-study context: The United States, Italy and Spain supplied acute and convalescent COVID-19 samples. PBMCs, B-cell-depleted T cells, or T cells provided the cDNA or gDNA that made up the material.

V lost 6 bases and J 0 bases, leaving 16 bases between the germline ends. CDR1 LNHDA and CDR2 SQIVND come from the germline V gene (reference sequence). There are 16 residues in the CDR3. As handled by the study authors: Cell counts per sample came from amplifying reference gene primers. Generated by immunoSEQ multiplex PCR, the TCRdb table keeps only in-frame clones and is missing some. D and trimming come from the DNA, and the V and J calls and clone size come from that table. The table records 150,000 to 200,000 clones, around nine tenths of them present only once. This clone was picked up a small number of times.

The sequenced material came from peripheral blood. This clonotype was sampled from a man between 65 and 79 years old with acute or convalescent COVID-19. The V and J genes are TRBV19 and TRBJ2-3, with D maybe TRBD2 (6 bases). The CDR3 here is CASRPSRRGSTDTQYF. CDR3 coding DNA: TGTGCCAGTAGACCCTCCCGGAGGGGTAGCACAGATACGCAGTATTTT.